This TCR beta chain was retrieved from a study of cytomegalovirus exposure and HLA in healthy donors. Whole-study results and caveats: A later analysis, which compared TCR beta chains of equal frequency, found the HLA-associated ones more clonally expanded.

Worth noting for this clone: Its antigen is not identified.

60 Vbeta and 13 Jbeta primers were used in PCR. This table comes from immunoSEQ multiplex PCR, and its TCRdb copy is limited to in-frame clones, with some not included. This sample has approximately 110,000 clones, with 65% found just once. The TCR comes from a man aged 30-40 years in good health and CMV-seropositive. The specimen sequenced was PBMCs.

The CDR3 spells CASSPKSYEQYF. The CDR3 bases are TGTGCCAGCAGTCCTAAGTCCTACGAGCAGTACTTC. The chain carries TRBV2 and TRBJ2-7; D call uncertain. CDR1 is SNHLY and CDR2 is FYNNEI in the germline V gene. CDR3 length: 12 residues. V was pared by 5 bases and J by 1 base, with 6 bases between.